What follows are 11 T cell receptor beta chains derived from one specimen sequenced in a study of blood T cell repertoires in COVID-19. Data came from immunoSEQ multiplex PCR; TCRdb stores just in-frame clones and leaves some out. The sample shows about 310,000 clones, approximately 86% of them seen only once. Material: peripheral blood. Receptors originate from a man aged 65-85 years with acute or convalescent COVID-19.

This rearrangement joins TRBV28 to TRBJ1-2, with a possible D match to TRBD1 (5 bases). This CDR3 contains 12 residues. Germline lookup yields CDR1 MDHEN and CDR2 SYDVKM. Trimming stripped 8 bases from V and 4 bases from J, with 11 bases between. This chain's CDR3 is CASHRRGYGYTF. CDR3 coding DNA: TGTGCCAGCCATAGGAGGGGCTATGGCTACACCTTC.

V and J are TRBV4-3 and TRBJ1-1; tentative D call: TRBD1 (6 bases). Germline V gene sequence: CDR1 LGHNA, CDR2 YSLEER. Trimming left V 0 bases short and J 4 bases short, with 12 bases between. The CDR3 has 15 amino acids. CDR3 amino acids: CASSQDQGGGTEAFF. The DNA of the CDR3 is TGCGCCAGCAGCCAAGATCAGGGAGGGGGCACTGAAGCTTTCTTT.

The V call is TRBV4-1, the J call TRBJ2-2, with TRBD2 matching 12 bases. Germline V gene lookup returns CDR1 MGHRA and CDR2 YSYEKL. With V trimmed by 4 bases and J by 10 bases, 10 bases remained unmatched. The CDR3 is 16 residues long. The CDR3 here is CASSPGASGGAAELFF. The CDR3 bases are TGCGCCAGCAGCCCCGGGGCTAGCGGGGGGGCGGCGGAGCTGTTTTTT.

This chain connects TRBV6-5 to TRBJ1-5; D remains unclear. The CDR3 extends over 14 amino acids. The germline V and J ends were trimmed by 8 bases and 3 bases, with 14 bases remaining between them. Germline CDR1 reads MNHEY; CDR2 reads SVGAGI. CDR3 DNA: TGTGCCAGCCTCAGCCGGGATTCCAATCAGCCCCAGCATTTT. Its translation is CASLSRDSNQPQHF.

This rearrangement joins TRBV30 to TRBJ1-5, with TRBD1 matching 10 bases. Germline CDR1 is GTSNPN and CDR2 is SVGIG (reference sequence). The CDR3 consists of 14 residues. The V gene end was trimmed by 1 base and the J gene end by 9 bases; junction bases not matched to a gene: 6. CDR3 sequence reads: CAWSGGTGARPQHF. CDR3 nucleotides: TGTGCCTGGAGTGGGGGGACAGGGGCCCGGCCCCAGCATTTT.

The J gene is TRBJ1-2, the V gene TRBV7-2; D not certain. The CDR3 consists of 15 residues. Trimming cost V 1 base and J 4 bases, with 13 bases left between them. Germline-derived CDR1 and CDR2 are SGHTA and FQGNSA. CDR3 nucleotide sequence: TGTGCCAGCAGCTTAGGAGACTCTAGTTTCTATGGCTACACCTTC. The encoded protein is CASSLGDSSFYGYTF.

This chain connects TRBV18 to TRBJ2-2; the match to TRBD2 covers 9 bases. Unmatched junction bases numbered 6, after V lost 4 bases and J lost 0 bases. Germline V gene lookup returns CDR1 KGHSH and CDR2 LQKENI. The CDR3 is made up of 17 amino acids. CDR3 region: CASSRLAGHTNTGELFF. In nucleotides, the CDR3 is TGTGCCAGCTCACGGCTAGCGGGACACACGAACACCGGGGAGCTGTTTTTT.

The CDR3 here is CSGQLREGIQYF. In DNA form, the CDR3 reads TGCAGCGGTCAACTCAGGGAGGGCATTCAGTACTTC. The chain is built from TRBV29-1 and TRBJ2-4; TRBD2 matches 7 bases. Unmatched junction bases numbered 9, after V lost 7 bases and J lost 9 bases. Germline values: CDR1 SQVTM, CDR2 ANQGSEA. The CDR3 contains 12 residues.

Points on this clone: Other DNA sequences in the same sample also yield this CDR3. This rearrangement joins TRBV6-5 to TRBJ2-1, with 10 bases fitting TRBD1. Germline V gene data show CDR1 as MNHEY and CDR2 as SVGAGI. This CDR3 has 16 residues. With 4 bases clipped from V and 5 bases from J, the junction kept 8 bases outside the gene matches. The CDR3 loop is CASSSPRDRGHNEQFF. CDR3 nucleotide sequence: TGTGCCAGCAGTTCCCCCCGGGACAGGGGCCACAATGAGCAGTTCTTC.

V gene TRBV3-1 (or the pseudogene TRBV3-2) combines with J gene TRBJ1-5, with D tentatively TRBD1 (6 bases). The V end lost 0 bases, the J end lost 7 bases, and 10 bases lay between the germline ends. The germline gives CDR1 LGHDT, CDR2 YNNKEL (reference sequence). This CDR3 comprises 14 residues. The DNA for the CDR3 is TGTGCCAGCAGCCAAGACCTTGGGGGCCAGCCCCAGCATTTT. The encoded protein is CASSQDLGGQPQHF.

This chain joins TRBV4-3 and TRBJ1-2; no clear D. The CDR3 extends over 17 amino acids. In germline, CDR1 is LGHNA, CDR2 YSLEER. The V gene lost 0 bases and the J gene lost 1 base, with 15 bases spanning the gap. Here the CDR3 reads CASSQERLAGDNYGYTF. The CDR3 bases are TGCGCCAGCAGCCAAGAAAGGTTGGCGGGAGATAACTATGGCTACACCTTC.